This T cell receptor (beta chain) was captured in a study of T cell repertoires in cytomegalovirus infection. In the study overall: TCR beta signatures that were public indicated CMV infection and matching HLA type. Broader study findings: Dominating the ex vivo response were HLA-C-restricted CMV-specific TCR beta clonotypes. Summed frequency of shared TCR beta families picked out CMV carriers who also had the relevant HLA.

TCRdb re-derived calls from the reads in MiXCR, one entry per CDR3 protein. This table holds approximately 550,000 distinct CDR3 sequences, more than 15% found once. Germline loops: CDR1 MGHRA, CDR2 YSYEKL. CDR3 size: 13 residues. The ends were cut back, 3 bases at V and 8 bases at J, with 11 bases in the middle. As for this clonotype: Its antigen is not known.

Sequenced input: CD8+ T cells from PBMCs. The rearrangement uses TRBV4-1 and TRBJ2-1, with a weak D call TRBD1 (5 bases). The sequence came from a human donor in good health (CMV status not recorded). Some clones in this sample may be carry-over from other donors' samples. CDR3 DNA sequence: TGCGCCAGCAGCCACGGCAGGGCGGATGAGCAGTTCTTC. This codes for CASSHGRADEQFF.